Shown below are 7 T cell receptor beta chains from a single sample sequenced in a study of Graves' ophthalmopathy and Graves' hyperthyroidism. Amplification of the TCR beta CDR3 regions used RNA transcripts (as template). HTBI primers primed a first-round RT-PCR, and a second-round multiplex PCR followed. TCRdb re-called the multiplex PCR reads through MiXCR, storing one row per CDR3 protein. The sample lists hundreds of thousands of distinct CDR3 sequences; about 21% were seen once. Sequencing input: peripheral blood. The receptors were gathered from a young woman with stable Graves' hyperthyroidism.

This chain links TRBV12-5 with TRBJ1-1; 7 nucleotides agree with TRBD1. This CDR3 is built from 16 residues. The junction had 8 bases not matched to a gene; V was cut back by 3 bases and J by 1 base. CDR1 is LGHNT, CDR2 FRNRAP, per germline. CDR3 DNA: TGTGCTAGTGGTTTCCCGCCGGGACAGAGGAACACTGAAGCTTTCTTT. The encoded protein is CASGFPPGQRNTEAFF.

This clonotype was observed many times. The chain combines TRBV6-2 or TRBV6-3 with TRBJ2-7; the D gene is possibly TRBD1 (6 bases). V shed 5 bases and J shed 0 bases, with 14 bases lying between them. CDR3 length: 15 amino acids. Germline V CDR1 and CDR2: MNHEY, SVGEGT. The CDR3 sequence: CASSPFRGGSYEQYF. Written as DNA, the CDR3 is TGTGCCAGCAGTCCGTTCAGGGGCGGCTCCTACGAGCAGTACTTC.

This clonotype was counted ten times or more. This rearrangement joins TRBV12-3 or TRBV12-4 to TRBJ2-7; 8 bases agree with TRBD2. This CDR3 has 15 residues. The V and J ends lost 5 bases and 3 bases, in that order; junction bases with no gene match: 9. CDR3 sequence: CASSPTSGGLYEQYF. The CDR3 nucleotides are TGTGCCAGCAGTCCAACTAGCGGAGGCCTCTACGAGCAGTACTTC.

This clonotype was seen repeatedly, ten times or more. The chain uses TRBV24-1 and TRBJ2-5, with TRBD2 matching 14 bases. This CDR3 comprises 17 residues. CDR1 and CDR2 from the germline V gene are KGHDR and SFDVKD. V shed 3 bases, J shed 5 bases, and the junction held 7 bases outside the gene matches. The DNA of the CDR3 is TGTGCCACCAGTGATCGGACTAGCGGGGGGCTAGGTGAGACCCAGTACTTC. Its translation is CATSDRTSGGLGETQYF.

This clonotype showed up many times. The junction and the germline gene differ at one end; a read error may be behind it. This sequence joins TRBV28 and TRBJ2-7; 10 positions match TRBD2. CDR1 and CDR2 (germline): MDHEN, SYDVKM. The CDR3 totals 15 residues. For the CDR3, the DNA is TGTGCCAGCAGTTACAGCGGGAGGGCCCCCTACGGGCAGTACTTC. It specifies CASSYSGRAPYGQYF.

This clonotype has a count of ten or more. The chain joins TRBV10-3 to TRBJ2-2, with D hard to call. The V and J ends lost 8 bases and 0 bases respectively, with 16 bases between them. The CDR3 spans 16 residues. The V gene's germline CDR1 is ENHRY and CDR2 SYGVKD. As DNA, the CDR3 is TGTGCCATCCGGCAATCAATCCCTACGAACACCGGGGAGCTGTTTTTT. It codes for CAIRQSIPTNTGELFF.

At least ten counts were recorded for this clonotype. The chain carries TRBV18 and TRBJ1-2; D is undetermined. V gave up 4 bases and J gave up 4 bases, with 10 bases separating them. This CDR3 is 13 amino acids long. The V gene's germline CDR1 is KGHSH and CDR2 LQKENI. Here the CDR3 reads CASSQDGSYGYTF. The CDR3 DNA reads as TGTGCCAGCTCACAGGACGGATCCTATGGCTACACCTTC.